This T cell receptor beta chain was captured in a study of low-dose radiotherapy and immunotherapy resistance in tumors. About the research overall: With fractions of 0.5 Gy given every 2 weeks, Cohort 1 accumulated a total of 6.5 Gy.

First-strand cDNA used TRAV- and TRBV-specific primers, covering alpha and beta chains. TCRs underwent 20 PCR cycles of amplification with a constant-region primer and V-primer adapter. One entry per CDR3 protein results from TCRdb running MiXCR on the reads. The table includes 100,000 or so distinct CDR3 sequences, 8% to 10% detected once. This clonotype was seen at least ten times. Time point given: before trial treatment. The ends were cut back, 0 bases at V and 9 bases at J, with 10 bases in the middle. Looked up from germline, CDR1 is SGHRS and CDR2 is YFSETQ. The CDR3 has 13 residues. The rearrangement joins TRBV5-1 to TRBJ2-4; TRBD1 might be the D (5 bases). The sequencing used PBMCs, collected before treatment. The receptor comes from a male donor with prostate cancer. The CDR3 loop is CASSLEGPGIQYF. CDR3 DNA sequence: TGCGCCAGCAGCTTGGAGGGGCCCGGCATTCAGTACTTC.